This entry lists 32 T cell receptor beta chains sequenced from one sample in a study of blood T cell repertoires in COVID-19 (dated by TCRdb to between 2020 and 2021). Libraries came from the immunoSEQ multiplex PCR assay. Held by TCRdb, this immuneACCESS table contains in-frame sequences only and omits some clones. Under half of the omission traces to an unresolved V gene where checked; the cause of the rest is unknown. Counted in this sample were about 310,000 clones; approximately 89% of them appeared once. The ten largest clones represent over 9% of the sample. What was sequenced was PBMCs or T cells enriched from blood (not recorded which). Every receptor here comes from a woman aged 30 to 39 who had recovered from COVID-19.

This chain connects TRBV28 to TRBJ2-7; TRBD1 matches at 7 bases. V trimming: 1 base; J trimming: 0 bases; junction bases outside the gene matches: 6. The CDR3 is made up of 16 amino acids. The germline CDR1 and CDR2 sequences are MDHEN and SYDVKM. The CDR3 region has the DNA TGTGCCAGCAGTTTATACGGTGGACAGGCCTCCTACGAGCAGTACTTC. Translation: CASSLYGGQASYEQYF. The full variable domain, rest sourced from reference TRBV28 and TRBJ2-7, is DVKVTQSSRYLVKRTGEKVFLECVQDMDHENMFWYRQDPGLGLRLIYFSYDVKMKEKGDIPEGYSVSREKKERFSLILESASTNQTSMYLCASSLYGGQASYEQYFGPGTRLTVT.

This sequence joins TRBV18 and TRBJ2-1; D may be TRBD1 (6 bases). Trimming left V 1 base short and J 4 bases short, with 14 bases between. The CDR3 loop spans 16 amino acids. CDR1 and CDR2 (germline): KGHSH, LQKENI. The DNA for the CDR3 is TGTGCCAGCTCACCACAGATGGACAGCTTATACAATGAGCAGTTCTTC. Encoded protein: CASSPQMDSLYNEQFF.

The V call is TRBV28, the J call TRBJ2-7; D unresolved. The CDR3 is 13 amino acids. V gave up 2 bases and J gave up 3 bases, with 8 bases separating them. The V gene's germline CDR1 is MDHEN and CDR2 SYDVKM. Here the CDR3 reads CASSLAHLYEQYF. CDR3 in DNA: TGTGCCAGCAGTTTAGCGCACCTCTACGAGCAGTACTTC.

V is TRBV18 and J is TRBJ1-5; 7 positions agree with TRBD1. Germline CDR1 KGHSH, CDR2 LQKENI. The ends lost 3 bases at V and 2 bases at J; junction bases unmatched: 1. The CDR3 has 14 amino acids. The CDR3 loop reads CASSPDRGNQPQHF. In DNA form, the CDR3 reads TGTGCCAGCTCACCCGACAGGGGCAATCAGCCCCAGCATTTT. Combining the CDR3 with reference TRBV18 and TRBJ1-5 gives the whole variable domain NAGVMQNPRHLVRRRGQEARLRCSPMKGHSHVYWYRQLPEEGLKFMVYLQKENIIDESGMPKERFSAEFPKEGPSILRIQQVVRGDSAAYFCASSPDRGNQPQHFGDGTRLSIL.

The V and J genes are TRBV19 and TRBJ2-4; D is ambiguous. The germline CDR1 and CDR2 sequences are LNHDA and SQIVND (reference sequence). V lost 0 bases to trimming and J lost 0 bases, with 9 bases between them. This CDR3 comprises 16 residues. CDR3 sequence: CASSIEFPEAKNIQYF. The DNA for the CDR3 is TGTGCCAGTAGTATAGAGTTCCCAGAAGCCAAAAACATTCAGTACTTC.

The chain employs TRBV18 and TRBJ2-1; the D is unclear. V was shortened by 5 bases and J by 7 bases, with 12 bases between the two germline ends. Per germline, CDR1 KGHSH and CDR2 LQKENI. The CDR3 runs 13 residues. The CDR3 DNA follows: TGTGCCAGCTCAGAGGAGACGGCAAATGAGCAGTTCTTC. Its translation is CASSEETANEQFF.

This clone has only one observation. The J gene is TRBJ1-5, the V gene TRBV28, with D perhaps TRBD1 (6 bases). Germline CDR1 reads MDHEN; CDR2 reads SYDVKM. Trimming pared 6 bases from V and 0 bases from J, leaving 15 bases between. The CDR3 runs to 16 residues. CDR3 in amino acids: CASREQGKASNQPQHF. CDR3 DNA sequence: TGTGCCAGCAGGGAACAGGGTAAAGCTAGCAATCAGCCCCAGCATTTT.

This clone was picked up one time. The chain recombines TRBV29-1 with TRBJ2-1; 15 nucleotides align to TRBD2. With 8 bases clipped from V and 4 bases from J, the junction kept 12 bases outside the gene matches. The CDR3 extends over 17 amino acids. The germline V gene encodes CDR1 SQVTM and CDR2 ANQGSEA. The CDR3 loop is CSLTRTSGRAPYNEQFF. The CDR3, as DNA: TGCAGCTTGACCCGGACTAGCGGGAGGGCCCCTTACAATGAGCAGTTCTTC.

The table lists this clone with a count of one. The chain uses TRBV7-9 and TRBJ2-2, with 7 bases that match TRBD2. The ends lost 2 bases at V and 3 bases at J; junction bases unmatched: 9. Germline CDR1 SEHNR, CDR2 FQNEAQ (reference sequence). The CDR3 length is 17 residues. CDR3 sequence reads: CASSLRGGETHTGELFF. The CDR3 DNA is TGTGCCAGCAGCTTAAGGGGAGGGGAGACTCACACCGGGGAGCTGTTTTTT.

The rearrangement uses TRBV10-2 and TRBJ1-2; possible D gene TRBD1, 6 bases. The ends were cut back, 6 bases at V and 2 bases at J, with 13 bases in the middle. Germline CDR1 and CDR2: WSHSY and SAAADI. This CDR3 has 14 residues. DNA of the CDR3: TGCGCCAGCAGGAATTTCGGACAGAACTATGGCTACACCTTC. Protein product: CASRNFGQNYGYTF.

The gene calls are TRBV16 and TRBJ2-3, with D possibly TRBD2 on 6 matching bases. The V gene lost 5 bases and the J gene lost 1 base, with 19 bases spanning the gap. Per the germline V gene, CDR1 is KGHSY and CDR2 is FQNENV. The CDR3 contains 17 residues. The CDR3 DNA is TGTGCCAGCAGCAAAGATTTTCCGGGGGTAGGCACAGATACGCAGTATTTT. Translated, it gives CASSKDFPGVGTDTQYF.

The CDR3 protein is CASSPPDRPNTEAFF. The CDR3 bases are TGTGCCAGCAGCCCACCGGACAGGCCTAACACTGAAGCTTTCTTT. This chain links TRBV7-9 with TRBJ1-1, with 7 bases lining up with TRBD1. The J segment lost 2 bases and the V segment lost 5 bases, leaving 8 bases of the junction unmatched. Germline lookup yields CDR1 SEHNR and CDR2 FQNEAQ (reference sequence). The CDR3 runs to 15 residues.

CDR3 in amino acids: CASRDRGNSPLHF. CDR3 nucleotide sequence: TGTGCCAGCCGGGACAGGGGAAATTCACCCCTCCACTTT. The V and J genes are TRBV28 and TRBJ1-6, with 10 bases lining up with TRBD1. J gave up 7 bases and V 8 bases, and 2 bases lay outside the gene matches. Germline CDR1 is MDHEN and CDR2 is SYDVKM. This CDR3 region has 13 residues.

This clone was seen only once. The chain carries TRBV29-1 and TRBJ1-6, with D hard to call. The CDR3 loop spans 13 amino acids. The germline CDR1 and CDR2 sequences are SQVTM and ANQGSEA. Trimming pared 6 bases from V and 7 bases from J, leaving 13 bases between. CDR3 sequence (DNA): TGCAGCGTGGGGAGCGAAATAAATTCACCCCTCCACTTT. This translates into CSVGSEINSPLHF.

The chain carries TRBV6-2 or TRBV6-3 and TRBJ2-7, with TRBD2 identical over 8 bases. Germline-derived CDR1 and CDR2 are MNHEY and SVGEGT. The CDR3 runs 15 residues. With 2 bases clipped from V and 2 bases from J, the junction kept 5 bases outside the gene matches. CDR3 loop: CASSYGGGRPYEQYF. In DNA, the CDR3 is TGTGCCAGCAGTTACGGGGGCGGGAGGCCCTACGAGCAGTACTTC.

V and J are TRBV27 and TRBJ2-7; D possibly corresponds to TRBD2 (6 bases). Per germline, CDR1 MNHEY and CDR2 SMNVEV (reference sequence). The V end was cut by 5 bases, the J end by 0 bases, with 8 bases between. This CDR3 has 13 amino acids. CDR3 protein: CASSRDSSYEQYF. Written as DNA, the CDR3 is TGTGCCAGCAGTAGGGACTCCTCCTACGAGCAGTACTTC.

This chain joins TRBV3-1 (or the pseudogene TRBV3-2) and TRBJ2-2; 9 nucleotides align to TRBD1. CDR1 and CDR2 (germline): LGHDT, YNNKEL (reference sequence). The CDR3 extends over 16 amino acids. Trimming took 4 bases from V and 5 from J; bases not matched to a gene: 8. The CDR3 bases are TGTGCCAGCAGCCCATGGGACAGGGCGCAGACCGGGGAGCTGTTTTTT. Encoded protein: CASSPWDRAQTGELFF.

The CDR3 bases are TGTGCCAGCAGTTTTGGACAGGGTGGGTCTTTCTTT. Protein: CASSFGQGGSFF. The V gene is TRBV28, the J gene TRBJ1-1; 8 bases map to TRBD1. Germline CDR1 MDHEN, CDR2 SYDVKM. V lost 3 bases to trimming and J lost 12 bases; unmatched junction nucleotides: 6. The CDR3 length is 12 residues.

This sequence joins TRBV29-1 and TRBJ2-4; TRBD2 matches 9 bases. The ends lost 5 bases at V and 8 bases at J; junction bases unmatched: 13. Looked up from germline, CDR1 is SQVTM and CDR2 is ANQGSEA. The CDR3 has 15 residues. CDR3 DNA sequence: TGCAGCGTTCGGACTAGCGAGGGGCTTAATCACATTCAGTACTTC. Its protein is CSVRTSEGLNHIQYF.

The gene calls are TRBV4-1 and TRBJ1-1; 9 bases align to TRBD1. The germline V gene has CDR1 MGHRA and CDR2 YSYEKL. The CDR3 has 17 amino acids. V dropped 2 bases and J dropped 1; count of bases not matched to a gene: 8. In nucleotides, the CDR3 is TGCGCCAGCAGCCAATCAAGGACAGGGGATCGGAACACTGAAGCTTTCTTT. It codes for CASSQSRTGDRNTEAFF.

The chain links TRBV9 to TRBJ2-2; D is undetermined. Trimming shortened V by 5 bases and J by 5 bases, and 7 bases separated the two germline ends. The germline V gene has CDR1 SGDLS and CDR2 YYNGEE. This CDR3 is 12 amino acids long. The CDR3 nucleotides are TGTGCCAGCAGTCTCTTTACCGGGGAGCTGTTTTTT. Translated, it gives CASSLFTGELFF.

V usage is TRBV11-2 and J usage is TRBJ2-7, with D perhaps TRBD2 (5 bases). The V and J ends lost 5 bases and 0 bases respectively, with 20 bases between them. The CDR3 sequence is 17 residues long. Germline V gene lookup returns CDR1 SGHAT and CDR2 FQNNGV. The CDR3 sequence: CASSGSLRERDSYEQYF. CDR3 DNA: TGTGCCAGCAGCGGTTCCCTCCGGGAAAGGGACTCCTACGAGCAGTACTTC.

The CDR3 nucleotides are TGTGCCAGCAGTGCACTAGCGGGAACAGATACGCAGTATTTT. Protein: CASSALAGTDTQYF. J is TRBJ2-3 and V is TRBV2; 10 bases align to TRBD2. Germline values: CDR1 SNHLY, CDR2 FYNNEI. The CDR3 length is 14 residues. Germline trimming cut 4 bases from V and 3 bases from J; bases unmatched to any gene: 1.

In this sample, this clone turned up once. This chain connects TRBV6-1 to TRBJ1-1; possibly TRBD1 for D (6 bases). This CDR3 is built from 14 residues. Trimming stripped 2 bases from V and 4 bases from J, with 11 bases between. The germline V gene encodes CDR1 MNHNS and CDR2 SASEGT. The CDR3 reads CASSEIRGSTEAFF. The CDR3 region has the DNA TGTGCCAGCAGTGAAATCAGGGGAAGCACTGAAGCTTTCTTT.

As for this clone: The same CDR3 can be traced to other DNA sequences in this sample. The chain has TRBV9 and TRBJ2-3; no reliable D call. With 2 bases removed from V and 0 bases from J, the gap between germline ends came to 4 bases. Germline V gene lookup returns CDR1 SGDLS and CDR2 YYNGEE. The length of the CDR3 is 13 residues. CDR3 sequence reads: CASSVVSTDTQYF. CDR3 in DNA: TGTGCCAGCAGCGTTGTAAGCACAGATACGCAGTATTTT.

This clone was detected once. The gene calls are TRBV6-2 or TRBV6-3 and TRBJ2-3; 12 positions agree with TRBD2. This CDR3 has 16 amino acids. Trimming removed 6 bases from V and 5 bases from J; junction bases left unmatched: 9. CDR1 and CDR2 (germline): MNHEY, SVGEGT. The CDR3 region has the DNA TGTGCCAGCAGCCCGTACGGGACTAGCGGGCTAGATACGCAGTATTTT. The encoded protein is CASSPYGTSGLDTQYF.

This clone has a handful of counts. This chain uses TRBV20-1 with TRBJ2-7, with 14 bases lining up with TRBD2. The CDR3 runs to 19 residues. After removal of 3 bases from V and 2 bases from J, the junction contained 15 bases not matched to a gene. Germline V gives CDR1 DFQATT, CDR2 SNEGSKA (reference sequence). CDR3 bases: TGCAGTGCTAGTGTACTCCCCGGGACTAGCGGGAGATCGGCCTACGAGCAGTACTTC. Its protein product is CSASVLPGTSGRSAYEQYF.

The genes are TRBV19 and TRBJ1-5; D is undetermined. The germline V gene has CDR1 LNHDA and CDR2 SQIVND (reference sequence). Trimming shortened V by 1 base and J by 7 bases, and 8 bases separated the two germline ends. The CDR3 totals 13 residues. CDR3 residues: CASSIGSGQPQHF. The CDR3 region has the DNA TGTGCCAGTAGTATAGGATCCGGGCAGCCCCAGCATTTT.

The J gene is TRBJ1-5, the V gene TRBV19, with TRBD1 matching 11 bases. The CDR3 extends over 15 amino acids. CDR1 is LNHDA and CDR2 is SQIVND in the germline V gene (reference sequence). The ends lost 5 bases at V and 5 bases at J; junction bases unmatched: 5. CDR3 residues: CASSDGTGGYQPQHF. Written as DNA, the CDR3 is TGTGCCAGTAGTGACGGGACAGGGGGGTATCAGCCCCAGCATTTT.

V usage is TRBV27 and J usage is TRBJ1-5; possibly TRBD1 for D (5 bases). The V end was cut by 8 bases, the J end by 7 bases, with 18 bases between. Germline CDR1 reads MNHEY; CDR2 reads SMNVEV (reference sequence). The CDR3 has 14 amino acids. In nucleotides, the CDR3 is TGTGCCAGCGGGCCAGGGAATCAAGGGCAGCCCCAGCATTTT. Amino acids: CASGPGNQGQPQHF.

The rearrangement uses TRBV12-3 or TRBV12-4 and TRBJ2-7; D is perhaps TRBD1 (7 bases). Trimming stripped 6 bases from V and 2 bases from J, with 11 bases between. This CDR3 is 13 amino acids long. CDR3 DNA: TGTGCCAGCAGCCCAGGGGGGCCCTACGAGCAGTACTTC. Protein sequence: CASSPGGPYEQYF.

The rearrangement joins TRBV27 to TRBJ1-4; 9 bases align to TRBD1. This CDR3 spans 14 amino acids. With 8 bases clipped from V and 5 bases from J, the junction kept 6 bases outside the gene matches. Germline lookup yields CDR1 MNHEY and CDR2 SMNVEV (reference sequence). For the CDR3, the DNA is TGTGCCAGCCGGTTAGGGACAGGGAATGAAAAACTGTTTTTT. This codes for CASRLGTGNEKLFF. Looking up the rest from reference TRBV27 and TRBJ1-4 gives the full variable domain: EAQVTQNPRYLITVTGKKLTVTCSQNMNHEYMSWYRQDPGLGLRQIYYSMNVEVTDKGDVPEGYKVSRKEKRNFPLILESPSPNQTSLYFCASRLGTGNEKLFFGSGTQLSVL.